The clone carrying this TCR beta chain occurred many times. The target antigen is unknown. The CDR3 has 15 amino acids. The V and J ends lost 6 bases and 0 bases respectively, with 12 bases between them. Germline CDR1 MNHEY, CDR2 SVGEGT. These data are taken from a study of molecular identifiers for immune sequencing clone quantification. Across the study: Replicate RNA came from about 19,000 or 110,000 naive CD8 cells and was split five ways, and four parts were sequenced. Regarding the study as a whole: Effector cells kept over 97% of their molecules in clones above 20 RNA copies, while naive cells kept under 1% there.

Every naive CD8 library was made from between about 18,000 and 1,100,000 sorted cells with 10%, 30% or 50% RNA. Previously described methods and listed TCR primers produced bulk TCR libraries. MiXCR, run by TCRdb on the PCR reads, gives a single entry per CDR3 protein. The sample has about 640,000 distinct CDR3 sequences, just under 20% seen once. This rearrangement joins TRBV6-2 or TRBV6-3 to TRBJ1-5, with D perhaps TRBD1 (6 bases). This receptor was identified in a human donor in good health. Some libraries in this study had Jurkat cell RNA spiked in. The sequencing sample was made of naive CD8+ T cells from blood, with Jurkat cell RNA spiked in. The subset here: FACS-sorted CD8+CD4-CCR7+CD45RA+ naive T cells. The CDR3 DNA is TGTGCCAGCAGCTTGGACAGTTATAGCAATCAGCCCCAGCATTTT. Translated, it gives CASSLDSYSNQPQHF.